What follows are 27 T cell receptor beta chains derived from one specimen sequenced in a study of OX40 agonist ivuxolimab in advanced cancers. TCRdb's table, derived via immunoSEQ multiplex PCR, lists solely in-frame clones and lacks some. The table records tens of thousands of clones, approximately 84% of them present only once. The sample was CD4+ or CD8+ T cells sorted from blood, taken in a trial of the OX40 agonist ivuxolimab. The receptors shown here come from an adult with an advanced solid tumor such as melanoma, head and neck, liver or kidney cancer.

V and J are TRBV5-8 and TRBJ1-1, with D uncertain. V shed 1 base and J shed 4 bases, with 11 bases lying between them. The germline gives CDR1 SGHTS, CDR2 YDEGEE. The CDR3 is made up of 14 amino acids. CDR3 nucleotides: TGTGCCAGCAGCTTGTTTCTGGGCGGCACTGAAGCTTTCTTT. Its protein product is CASSLFLGGTEAFF.

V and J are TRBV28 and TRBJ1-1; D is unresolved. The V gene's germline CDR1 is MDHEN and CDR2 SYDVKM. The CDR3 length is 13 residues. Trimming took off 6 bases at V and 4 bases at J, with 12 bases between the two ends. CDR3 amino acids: CASSFGPRTEAFF. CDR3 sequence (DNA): TGTGCCAGCAGCTTCGGGCCGCGCACTGAAGCTTTCTTT.

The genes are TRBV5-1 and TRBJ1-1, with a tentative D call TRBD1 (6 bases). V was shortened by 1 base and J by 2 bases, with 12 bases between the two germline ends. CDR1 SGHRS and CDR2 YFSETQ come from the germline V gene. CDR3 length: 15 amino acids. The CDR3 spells CASSLSTGPNTEAFF. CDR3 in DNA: TGCGCCAGCAGCTTGTCGACAGGTCCTAACACTGAAGCTTTCTTT.

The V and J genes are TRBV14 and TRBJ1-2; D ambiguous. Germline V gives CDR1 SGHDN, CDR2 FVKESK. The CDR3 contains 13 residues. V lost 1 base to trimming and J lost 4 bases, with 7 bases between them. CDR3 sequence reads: CASSQGAFYGYTF. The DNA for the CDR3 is TGTGCCAGCAGCCAAGGGGCCTTCTATGGCTACACCTTC.

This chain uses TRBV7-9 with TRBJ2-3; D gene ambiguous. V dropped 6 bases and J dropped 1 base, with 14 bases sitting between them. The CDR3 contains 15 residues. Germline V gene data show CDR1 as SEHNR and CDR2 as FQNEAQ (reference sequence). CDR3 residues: CASRIDTPGTDTQYF. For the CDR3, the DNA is TGTGCCAGCAGAATCGACACCCCTGGCACAGATACGCAGTATTTT.

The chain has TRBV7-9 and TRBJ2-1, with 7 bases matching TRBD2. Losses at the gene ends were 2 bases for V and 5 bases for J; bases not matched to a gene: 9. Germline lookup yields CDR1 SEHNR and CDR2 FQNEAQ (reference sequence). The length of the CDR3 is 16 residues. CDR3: CASSLNRAGAHNEQFF. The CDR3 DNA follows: TGTGCCAGCAGCTTAAACCGGGCGGGAGCCCACAATGAGCAGTTCTTC.

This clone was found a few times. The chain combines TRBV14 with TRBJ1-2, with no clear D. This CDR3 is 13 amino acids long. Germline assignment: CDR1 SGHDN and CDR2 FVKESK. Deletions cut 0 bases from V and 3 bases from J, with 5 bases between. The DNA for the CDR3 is TGTGCCAGCAGCCAAGAACGGCACTATGGCTACACCTTC. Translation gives CASSQERHYGYTF.

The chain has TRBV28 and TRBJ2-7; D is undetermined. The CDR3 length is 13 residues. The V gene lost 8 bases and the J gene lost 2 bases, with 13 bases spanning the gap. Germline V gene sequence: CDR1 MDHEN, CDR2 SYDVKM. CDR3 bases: TGTGCCAGCGGGCCAGCCAGACCCTACGAGCAGTACTTC. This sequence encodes CASGPARPYEQYF.

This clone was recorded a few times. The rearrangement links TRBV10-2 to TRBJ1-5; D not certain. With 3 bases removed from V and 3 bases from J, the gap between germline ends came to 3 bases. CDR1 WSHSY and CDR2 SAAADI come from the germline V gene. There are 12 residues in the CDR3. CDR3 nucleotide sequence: TGCGCCAGCAGTGACCTCAATCAGCCCCAGCATTTT. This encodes CASSDLNQPQHF.

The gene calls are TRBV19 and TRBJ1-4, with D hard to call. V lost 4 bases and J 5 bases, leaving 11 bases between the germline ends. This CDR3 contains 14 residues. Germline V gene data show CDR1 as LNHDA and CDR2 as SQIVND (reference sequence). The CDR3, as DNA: TGTGCCAGTAGTACGGACGCGGGGAATGAAAAACTGTTTTTT. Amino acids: CASSTDAGNEKLFF.

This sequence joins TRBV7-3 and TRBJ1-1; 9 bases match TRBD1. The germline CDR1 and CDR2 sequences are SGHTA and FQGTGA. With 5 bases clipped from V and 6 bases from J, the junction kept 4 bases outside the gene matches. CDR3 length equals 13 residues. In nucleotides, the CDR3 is TGTGCCAGCAGCCCGGGGACAGGGTCTGAAGCTTTCTTT. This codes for CASSPGTGSEAFF.

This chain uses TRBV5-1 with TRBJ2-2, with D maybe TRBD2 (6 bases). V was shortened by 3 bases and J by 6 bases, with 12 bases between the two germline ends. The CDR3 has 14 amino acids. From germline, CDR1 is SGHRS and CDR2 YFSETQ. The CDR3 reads CASSSLSGAGELFF. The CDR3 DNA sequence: TGCGCCAGCAGCTCCCTTAGCGGTGCCGGGGAGCTGTTTTTT.

The CDR3 protein is CASSLTGAYNEQFF. The DNA of the CDR3 is TGTGCCAGCAGCTTAACAGGGGCCTACAATGAGCAGTTCTTC. This sequence joins TRBV7-3 and TRBJ2-1, with a tentative D call TRBD1 (5 bases). V lost 0 bases and J lost 2, with 5 bases in between. The CDR3 runs to 14 residues. CDR1 and CDR2 (germline): SGHTA, FQGTGA.

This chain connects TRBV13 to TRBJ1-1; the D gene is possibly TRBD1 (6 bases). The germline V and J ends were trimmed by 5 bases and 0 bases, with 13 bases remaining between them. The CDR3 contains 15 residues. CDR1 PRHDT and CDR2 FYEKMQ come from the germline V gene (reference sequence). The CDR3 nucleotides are TGTGCCAGCAGCCTTGGACAGCACATGAACACTGAAGCTTTCTTT. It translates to CASSLGQHMNTEAFF.

The CDR3: CASSWDGETQYF. The CDR3 nucleotides read TGTGCCAGCAGCTGGGACGGAGAGACCCAGTACTTC. The chain joins TRBV7-6 to TRBJ2-5; TRBD1 or TRBD2 may be the D gene (5 bases each). Germline CDR1 reads SGHVS; CDR2 reads FNYEAQ. CDR3 length: 12 amino acids. V was cut by 4 bases and J by 4 bases, with 7 bases left in between.

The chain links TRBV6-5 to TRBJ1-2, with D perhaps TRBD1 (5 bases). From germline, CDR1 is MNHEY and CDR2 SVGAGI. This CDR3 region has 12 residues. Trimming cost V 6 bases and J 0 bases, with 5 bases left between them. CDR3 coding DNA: TGTGCCAGCAGGGACACTAACTATGGCTACACCTTC. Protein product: CASRDTNYGYTF.

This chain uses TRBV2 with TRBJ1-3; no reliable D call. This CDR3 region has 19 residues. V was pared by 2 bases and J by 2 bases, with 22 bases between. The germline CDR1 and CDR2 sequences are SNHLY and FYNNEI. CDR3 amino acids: CASSELRSFGDGTGNTIYF. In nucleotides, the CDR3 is TGTGCCAGCAGTGAATTACGGAGCTTCGGTGATGGGACTGGAAACACCATATATTTT.

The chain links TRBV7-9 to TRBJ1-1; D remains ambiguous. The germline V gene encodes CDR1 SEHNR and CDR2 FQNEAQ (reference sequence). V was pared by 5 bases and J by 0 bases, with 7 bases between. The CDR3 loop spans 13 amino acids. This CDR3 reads CASSPGLNTEAFF. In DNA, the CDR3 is TGTGCCAGCAGCCCAGGTCTGAACACTGAAGCTTTCTTT.

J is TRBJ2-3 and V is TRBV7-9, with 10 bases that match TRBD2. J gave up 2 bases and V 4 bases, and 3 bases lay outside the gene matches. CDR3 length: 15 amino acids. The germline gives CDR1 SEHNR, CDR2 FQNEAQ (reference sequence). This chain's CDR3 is CASSSGLAITDTQYF. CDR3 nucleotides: TGTGCCAGCAGCTCGGGACTAGCGATCACAGATACGCAGTATTTT. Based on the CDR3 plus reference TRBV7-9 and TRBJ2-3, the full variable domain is DTGVSQNPRHKITKRGQNVTFRCDPISEHNRLYWYRQTLGQGPEFLTYFQNEAQLEKSRLLSDRFSAERPKGSFSTLEIQRTEQGDSAMYLCASSSGLAITDTQYFGPGTRLTVL.

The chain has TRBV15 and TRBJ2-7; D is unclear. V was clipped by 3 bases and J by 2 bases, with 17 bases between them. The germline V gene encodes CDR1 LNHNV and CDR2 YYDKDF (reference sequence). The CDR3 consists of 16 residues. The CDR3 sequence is CATSSASETSTYEQYF. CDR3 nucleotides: TGTGCCACCAGCAGTGCCTCCGAGACGAGCACCTACGAGCAGTACTTC.

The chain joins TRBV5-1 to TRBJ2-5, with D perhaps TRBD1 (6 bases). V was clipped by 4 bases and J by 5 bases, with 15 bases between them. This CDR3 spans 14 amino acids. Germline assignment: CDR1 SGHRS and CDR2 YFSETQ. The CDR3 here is CASSLQGTEETQYF. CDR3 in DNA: TGCGCCAGCAGCCTCCAGGGGACCGAGGAGACCCAGTACTTC.

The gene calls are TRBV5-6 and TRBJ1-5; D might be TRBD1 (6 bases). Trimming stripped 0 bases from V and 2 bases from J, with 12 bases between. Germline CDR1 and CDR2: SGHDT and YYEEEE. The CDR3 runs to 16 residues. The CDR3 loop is CASSLEGGRGNQPQHF. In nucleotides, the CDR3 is TGTGCCAGCAGCTTGGAGGGGGGGCGAGGCAATCAGCCCCAGCATTTT. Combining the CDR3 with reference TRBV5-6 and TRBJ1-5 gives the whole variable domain DAGVTQSPTHLIKTRGQQVTLRCSPKSGHDTVSWYQQALGQGPQFIFQYYEEEERQRGNFPDRFSGHQFPNYSSELNVNALLLGDSALYLCASSLEGGRGNQPQHFGDGTRLSIL.

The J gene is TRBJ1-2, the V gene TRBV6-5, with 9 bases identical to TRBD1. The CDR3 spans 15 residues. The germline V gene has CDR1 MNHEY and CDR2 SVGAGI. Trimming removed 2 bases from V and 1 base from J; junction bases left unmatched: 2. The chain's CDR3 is CASSYEGQGNYGYTF. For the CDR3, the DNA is TGTGCCAGCAGTTACGAGGGACAGGGTAACTATGGCTACACCTTC.

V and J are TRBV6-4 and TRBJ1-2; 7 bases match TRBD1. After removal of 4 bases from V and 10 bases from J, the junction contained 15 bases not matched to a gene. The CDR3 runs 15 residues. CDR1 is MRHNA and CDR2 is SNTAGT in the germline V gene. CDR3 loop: CASSASTGAAFNYTF. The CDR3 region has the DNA TGTGCCAGCAGTGCGTCCACAGGGGCCGCCTTTAACTACACCTTC.

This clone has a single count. The CDR3 reads CASSLGSGMNTEAFF. The CDR3 nucleotides read TGCGCCAGCAGCTTGGGGTCAGGGATGAACACTGAAGCTTTCTTT. The V gene is TRBV5-1, the J gene TRBJ1-1; a weak D match, TRBD1 (5 bases). The V gene lost 0 bases and the J gene lost 0 bases, with 9 bases spanning the gap. The length of the CDR3 is 15 residues. Germline V gives CDR1 SGHRS, CDR2 YFSETQ.

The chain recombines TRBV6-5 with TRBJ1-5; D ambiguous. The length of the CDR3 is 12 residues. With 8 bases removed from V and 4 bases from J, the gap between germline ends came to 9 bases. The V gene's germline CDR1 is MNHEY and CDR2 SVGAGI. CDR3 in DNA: TGTGCCAGCCATAAACTAAATCAGCCCCAGCATTTT. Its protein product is CASHKLNQPQHF.

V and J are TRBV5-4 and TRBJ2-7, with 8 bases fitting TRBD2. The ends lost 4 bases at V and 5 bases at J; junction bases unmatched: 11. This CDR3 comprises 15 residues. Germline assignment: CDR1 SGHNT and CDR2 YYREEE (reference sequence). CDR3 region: CASSRDSGTRNEQYF. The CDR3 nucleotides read TGTGCCAGCAGCCGGGATAGCGGGACACGAAACGAGCAGTACTTC.